The 25 T cell receptor beta chains presented below share a single source sample, sequenced in a study of vaccination effects on CD4 cells after COVID-19. Repertoires were generated with immunoSEQ multiplex PCR, while TCRdb's copy carries only in-frame clones and drops some. The table lists under 50,000 clones, roughly three fifths of them singletons. Scientists isolated CD4+ T cells after a roughly 10-day culture period ended. Antigen specificity for these receptors is unknown. The material sequenced was CD4+ T cells from PBMCs cultured without peptide, taken before COVID-19 vaccination. These receptors originate from a human donor who received a COVID-19 vaccine.

CDR3 DNA sequence: TGTGCCACCGCTAGCGGGGGCCTCACAGATACGCAGTATTTT. Amino acids: CATASGGLTDTQYF. The V and J genes are TRBV15 and TRBJ2-3; 10 bases agree with TRBD2. Germline CDR1 LNHNV, CDR2 YYDKDF (reference sequence). This CDR3 contains 14 residues. J lost 2 bases, V lost 8 bases, and 4 bases had no gene match. The full variable domain, in which reference TRBV15 and TRBJ2-3 provide the parts outside the CDR3, is DAMVIQNPRYQVTQFGKPVTLSCSQTLNHNVMYWYQQKSSQAPKLLFHYYDKDFNNEADTPDNFQSRRPNTSFCFLDIRSPGLGDTAMYLCATASGGLTDTQYFGPGTRLTVL.

This chain uses TRBV9 with TRBJ2-7, with 7 bases that match TRBD1. V was pared by 4 bases and J by 5 bases, with 9 bases of the junction left unmatched. CDR1 and CDR2 (germline): SGDLS, YYNGEE. The CDR3 is 14 amino acids. The CDR3 region is CASSPATGRDEQYF. The CDR3 DNA reads as TGTGCCAGCAGCCCGGCGACAGGGAGAGACGAGCAGTACTTC.

The gene calls are TRBV7-9 and TRBJ1-5; D is possibly TRBD1 (6 bases). CDR1 SEHNR and CDR2 FQNEAQ come from the germline V gene (reference sequence). V was pared by 5 bases and J by 4 bases, with 9 bases between. The CDR3 is 13 residues long. The CDR3 coding sequence is TGTGCCAGCAGCCCACAGGGAAATCAGCCCCAGCATTTT. Protein sequence: CASSPQGNQPQHF. The full variable domain, with the rest looked up from reference TRBV7-9 and TRBJ1-5, is DTGVSQNPRHKITKRGQNVTFRCDPISEHNRLYWYRQTLGQGPEFLTYFQNEAQLEKSRLLSDRFSAERPKGSFSTLEIQRTEQGDSAMYLCASSPQGNQPQHFGDGTRLSIL.

The CDR3 protein is CAIRGTGADRNTEAFF. DNA of the CDR3: TGTGCCATCAGGGGGACAGGGGCCGATCGGAACACTGAAGCTTTCTTT. This chain uses TRBV10-3 with TRBJ1-1, with 10 bases that match TRBD1. Trimming took 6 bases from V and 1 from J; bases not matched to a gene: 8. This CDR3 is 16 amino acids long. The germline gives CDR1 ENHRY, CDR2 SYGVKD.

The chain links TRBV5-8 to TRBJ2-7; 8 nucleotides align to TRBD1. The V gene end was trimmed by 5 bases and the J gene end by 2 bases; junction bases not matched to a gene: 3. CDR3 length equals 13 residues. Germline assignment: CDR1 SGHTS and CDR2 YDEGEE. For the CDR3, the DNA is TGTGCCAGCAGGGACAGGGCACCCTACGAGCAGTACTTC. Its translation is CASRDRAPYEQYF.

This chain uses TRBV3-1 (or the pseudogene TRBV3-2) with TRBJ2-5; 9 positions match TRBD2. This CDR3 contains 15 residues. Germline loops: CDR1 LGHDT, CDR2 YNNKEL (reference sequence). V lost 8 bases to trimming and J lost 5 bases; unmatched junction nucleotides: 12. The CDR3 DNA reads as TGTGCCAGCGCAACAGCGGGGGGCCTCGGGGAGACCCAGTACTTC. The encoded protein is CASATAGGLGETQYF.

This chain uses TRBV5-1 with TRBJ2-7, with D tentatively TRBD1 (5 bases). V lost 3 bases and J 2 bases, leaving 12 bases between the germline ends. Germline V gene sequence: CDR1 SGHRS, CDR2 YFSETQ. The CDR3 is 14 amino acids. CDR3 nucleotide sequence: TGCGCCAGCAGCTCCAGGGAAGGAGCCTACGAGCAGTACTTC. Its translation: CASSSREGAYEQYF.

The chain joins TRBV25-1 to TRBJ2-3; D is perhaps TRBD1 or TRBD2 (5 bases each). Germline V lookup: CDR1 MGHDK, CDR2 SYGVNS. There are 15 residues in the CDR3. Between the trimmed V and J ends, which lost 6 bases and 0 bases, there was a span of 13 bases. The CDR3 coding sequence is TGTGCCAGCAGATCCGGGACCCTAAGCACAGATACGCAGTATTTT. It specifies CASRSGTLSTDTQYF.

This clone is medium-sized. The chain recombines TRBV5-4 with TRBJ2-1; 11 bases line up with TRBD2. This CDR3 has 15 residues. V dropped 4 bases and J dropped 5; count of bases not matched to a gene: 5. Germline V lookup: CDR1 SGHNT, CDR2 YYREEE (reference sequence). CDR3 amino acids: CASSLTSGGHNEQFF. The CDR3 coding sequence is TGTGCCAGCAGCCTTACTAGCGGGGGCCACAATGAGCAGTTCTTC.

V gene TRBV30 combines with J gene TRBJ2-2; perhaps TRBD2 as D (6 bases). The V and J ends lost 2 bases and 4 bases respectively, with 14 bases between them. Germline V gene lookup returns CDR1 GTSNPN and CDR2 SVGIG (reference sequence). This CDR3 spans 15 amino acids. In nucleotides, the CDR3 is TGTGCCTGGAGTTCCCCGGGACTGATCACCGGGGAGCTGTTTTTT. This translates into CAWSSPGLITGELFF.

This chain links TRBV19 with TRBJ1-6; TRBD1 matches 9 bases. The CDR3 is 15 amino acids. Germline V CDR1 and CDR2: LNHDA, SQIVND (reference sequence). The trim removed 4 bases at V and 9 bases at J, leaving 7 bases unmatched. Written as DNA, the CDR3 is TGTGCCAGTAGTACCCGGACAGGGGCAGGTTCACCCCTCCACTTT. Residues: CASSTRTGAGSPLHF.

This clone appeared a few times. This sequence joins TRBV3-1 (or the pseudogene TRBV3-2) and TRBJ1-2, with D possibly TRBD1 on 6 matching bases. V lost 4 bases and J 2 bases, leaving 8 bases between the germline ends. CDR1 LGHDT and CDR2 YNNKEL come from the germline V gene (reference sequence). The CDR3 consists of 13 residues. CDR3 coding DNA: TGTGCCAGCAGCCTCAGGGGCAACTATGGCTACACCTTC. Its translation is CASSLRGNYGYTF.

The V gene is TRBV6-5, the J gene TRBJ2-7, with no clear D. This CDR3 has 13 residues. Germline-derived CDR1 and CDR2 are MNHEY and SVGAGI. V lost 4 bases, J lost 6 bases, and 13 bases lay in between. This CDR3 is CASSSTTPREQYF. CDR3 bases: TGTGCCAGCAGTTCTACGACTCCCCGCGAGCAGTACTTC.

In this sample, this clone turned up a few times. The chain carries TRBV2 and TRBJ1-1; D is undetermined. The germline V and J ends were trimmed by 6 bases and 8 bases, with 10 bases remaining between them. The CDR3 length is 11 residues. CDR1 SNHLY and CDR2 FYNNEI come from the germline V gene. The CDR3 DNA reads as TGTGCCAGCAGGTTCCGGGCCGAAGCTTTCTTT. Amino acids: CASRFRAEAFF. Supplemented by reference TRBV2 and TRBJ1-1, the full variable domain reads EPEVTQTPSHQVTQMGQEVILRCVPISNHLYFYWYRQILGQKVEFLVSFYNNEISEKSEIFDDQFSVERPDGSNFTLKIRSTKLEDSAMYFCASRFRAEAFFGQGTRLTVV.

CDR3 DNA: TGTGCCTCGAGGGGGGTTACCAACTCTGGAAACACCATATATTTT. Translating gives CASRGVTNSGNTIYF. This chain uses TRBV30 with TRBJ1-3; weak D call: TRBD1 (6 bases). The CDR3 consists of 15 residues. V shed 7 bases and J shed 0 bases, with 16 bases lying between them. CDR1 and CDR2 from the germline V gene are GTSNPN and SVGIG (reference sequence). Full variable domain (outside the CDR3, taken from reference TRBV30 and TRBJ1-3): SQTIHQWPATLVQPVGSPLSLECTVEGTSNPNLYWYRQAAGRGLQLLFYSVGIGQISSEVPQNLSASRPQDRQFILSSKKLLLSDSGFYLCASRGVTNSGNTIYFGEGSWLTVV.

The chain is built from TRBV19 and TRBJ1-3; D is unresolved. CDR3 length equals 13 residues. Per germline, CDR1 LNHDA and CDR2 SQIVND (reference sequence). The V end lost 8 bases, the J end lost 4 bases, and 12 bases lay between the germline ends. In nucleotides, the CDR3 is TGTGCCAGTGGACCTGTTGGGGGAAACACCATATATTTT. This translates into CASGPVGGNTIYF. The entire variable domain, with the rest obtained from reference TRBV19 and TRBJ1-3, is as follows: DGGITQSPKYLFRKEGQNVTLSCEQNLNHDAMYWYRQDPGQGLRLIYYSQIVNDFQKGDIAEGYSVSREKKESFPLTVTSAQKNPTAFYLCASGPVGGNTIYFGEGSWLTVV.

This clone was recorded a few times. V is TRBV19 and J is TRBJ2-5; D is possibly TRBD1 (5 bases). V was cut by 4 bases and J by 4 bases, with 13 bases left in between. Looked up from germline, CDR1 is LNHDA and CDR2 is SQIVND (reference sequence). The CDR3 sequence is 14 residues long. The CDR3 sequence: CASSRSGKGETQYF. CDR3 nucleotides: TGTGCCAGTAGTAGGTCAGGGAAAGGAGAGACCCAGTACTTC.

The genes are TRBV30 and TRBJ1-2; TRBD1 matches 9 bases. CDR3 length equals 15 residues. Looked up from germline, CDR1 is GTSNPN and CDR2 is SVGIG (reference sequence). The ends lost 3 bases at V and 7 bases at J; junction bases unmatched: 12. The CDR3 DNA follows: TGTGCCTGGAGCGCCGGGACAGGGAAAGTAGGTGGCTACACCTTC. Amino acid sequence: CAWSAGTGKVGGYTF.

V is TRBV7-8 and J is TRBJ1-6, with TRBD1 matching over 9 bases. The CDR3 has 14 amino acids. The trim removed 7 bases at V and 10 bases at J, leaving 8 bases unmatched. The germline gives CDR1 SGHVS, CDR2 FQNEAQ. DNA for the CDR3: TGTGCCAGCACGCCCGGGACAGGGTGGTCACCCCTCCACTTT. Translated: CASTPGTGWSPLHF.

This clone has a handful of counts. The J gene is TRBJ1-3, the V gene TRBV12-3 or TRBV12-4; no clear D. CDR3 length equals 10 residues. The germline V and J ends were trimmed by 8 bases and 5 bases, with 4 bases remaining between them. Written as DNA, the CDR3 is TGTGCCAGCGTCAGAAACACCATATATTTT. This sequence encodes CASVRNTIYF.

V is TRBV4-1 and J is TRBJ1-4, with 9 bases fitting TRBD1. The CDR3 consists of 15 residues. V was clipped by 4 bases and J by 8 bases; unmatched bases: 8. The germline CDR1 and CDR2 sequences are MGHRA and YSYEKL. CDR3 protein: CASSPSGTGREKLFF. As DNA, the CDR3 is TGCGCCAGCAGCCCATCCGGGACAGGGCGCGAAAAACTGTTTTTT.

The chain links TRBV19 to TRBJ1-2, with unresolved D. Germline V gene sequence: CDR1 LNHDA, CDR2 SQIVND (reference sequence). CDR3 length: 14 residues. V shed 5 bases and J shed 4 bases, with 14 bases lying between them. CDR3 coding DNA: TGTGCCAGTAGTGGGGTAGGGCAGCTCTATGGCTACACCTTC. Protein product: CASSGVGQLYGYTF.

V is TRBV28 and J is TRBJ1-2; D unresolved. The CDR3 length is 15 residues. Germline lookup yields CDR1 MDHEN and CDR2 SYDVKM. The ends were cut back, 9 bases at V and 0 bases at J, with 17 bases in the middle. In nucleotides, the CDR3 is TGTGCCAGTTATGGGCCAGGCCTAGCTAACTATGGCTACACCTTC. Its translation is CASYGPGLANYGYTF.

This chain uses TRBV6-2 or TRBV6-3 with TRBJ2-3; 11 bases match TRBD2. This CDR3 spans 16 amino acids. Germline V lookup: CDR1 MNHEY, CDR2 SVGEGT. V shed 6 bases and J 1 base; nucleotides not matched to a gene: 6. The CDR3 reads CASSRGLAGRTDTQYF. The DNA for the CDR3 is TGTGCCAGCAGCCGAGGACTAGCGGGCCGCACAGATACGCAGTATTTT.

The chain joins TRBV7-9 to TRBJ2-5; 10 nucleotides line up with TRBD1. The germline CDR1 and CDR2 sequences are SEHNR and FQNEAQ (reference sequence). With 5 bases clipped from V and 5 bases from J, the junction kept 11 bases outside the gene matches. This CDR3 has 16 amino acids. The CDR3 bases are TGTGCCAGCAGCCCGACCCTGGGACAGGGGAGGGAGACCCAGTACTTC. Amino acid sequence: CASSPTLGQGRETQYF.